A selection of T cell receptor beta chains follows, all from one sample in a study of OX40 agonist ivuxolimab in advanced cancers. TCRdb keeps only in-frame clones here, not all; method: immunoSEQ multiplex PCR. The profile shows about 15,000 clones, roughly 65% of them singletons. The input for sequencing was CD4+ or CD8+ T cells sorted from blood, taken in a trial of the OX40 agonist ivuxolimab. Every receptor here comes from an adult with an advanced solid tumor such as melanoma, head and neck, liver or kidney cancer. Both conserved end residues are part of each CDR3. Each record gives: V gene, CDR3 protein.

v_call: TRBV9
cdr3_aa: CASSAHGTGSYGYTF

v_call: TRBV7-6
cdr3_aa: CASSLSGGAGYGDTQYF

v_call: TRBV11-2
cdr3_aa: CASSQRAGGVDEQFF

v_call: TRBV7-9
cdr3_aa: CASSLVRGRAAHEQFF

v_call: TRBV27
cdr3_aa: CASARGSNQPQHF

v_call: TRBV4-1
cdr3_aa: CASSQGIRVEQFF

v_call: TRBV11-3
cdr3_aa: CASGRTPYEQYF

v_call: TRBV6-6
cdr3_aa: CASSYSAGDGYTF

v_call: TRBV2
cdr3_aa: CAGRLAGTDTQYF

v_call: TRBV9
cdr3_aa: CASSVSAGDTGELFF

v_call: TRBV15
cdr3_aa: CATSRDRGAETQYF

v_call: TRBV27
cdr3_aa: CASSLTSGMGEQYF

v_call: TRBV27
cdr3_aa: CASSQQGANQPQHF

v_call: TRBV5-6
cdr3_aa: CASSLDGSYEQYF

v_call: TRBV5-1
cdr3_aa: CASSLVGGEQFF

v_call: TRBV18
cdr3_aa: CASSPPEATGELFF

v_call: TRBV15
cdr3_aa: CANPGLAGGFDLSDTQYF

v_call: TRBV5-6
cdr3_aa: CASSLISLAGEDIQYF

v_call: TRBV5-4
cdr3_aa: CASSVTSVAETQYF

v_call: TRBV11-3
cdr3_aa: CASSGQGSTEAFF

v_call: TRBV18
cdr3_aa: CASSPTGVEGYTF

v_call: TRBV5-1
cdr3_aa: CASSPEGWDNEQFF

v_call: TRBV5-1
cdr3_aa: CASSLAGQGARHEQYF

v_call: TRBV27
cdr3_aa: CASSPVGSTEQFF

v_call: TRBV7-9
cdr3_aa: CASSLGVGSTDTQYF

v_call: TRBV5-5
cdr3_aa: CASSLDRGIAYEQYF

v_call: TRBV27
cdr3_aa: CASSKLGELFF

v_call: TRBV27
cdr3_aa: CASSLFGSALNTEAFF

v_call: TRBV5-1
cdr3_aa: CASSLEGGEQFF

v_call: TRBV19
cdr3_aa: CASSTVAQETQYF

v_call: TRBV2
cdr3_aa: CASTRTQGASHEQYF

v_call: TRBV29-1
cdr3_aa: CSASGGSGMMMNEQFF

v_call: TRBV4-1
cdr3_aa: CASSQGWEINTEAFF

v_call: TRBV2
cdr3_aa: CASSPWTEVQETQYF

v_call: TRBV28
cdr3_aa: CASSFEPGGRKLFF

v_call: TRBV6-5
cdr3_aa: CASSYAFEETQYF

v_call: TRBV21-1
cdr3_aa: CASSKLTSGNEQFF

v_call: TRBV7-7
cdr3_aa: CASSLTPPAGGPSALQETQYF

v_call: TRBV5-1
cdr3_aa: CASSLAQGVYSKDTQYF